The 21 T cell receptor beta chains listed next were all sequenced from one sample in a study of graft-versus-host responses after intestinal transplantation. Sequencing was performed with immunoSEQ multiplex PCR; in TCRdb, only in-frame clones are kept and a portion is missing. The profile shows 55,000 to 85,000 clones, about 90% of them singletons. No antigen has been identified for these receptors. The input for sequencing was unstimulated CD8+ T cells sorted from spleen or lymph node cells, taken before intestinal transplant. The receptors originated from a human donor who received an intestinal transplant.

The CDR3 reads CASSIEPPGQGSTGELFF. In DNA, the CDR3 is TGTGCCAGTAGTATAGAACCCCCGGGACAGGGGTCCACCGGGGAGCTGTTTTTT. The chain recombines TRBV19 with TRBJ2-2; 10 nucleotides align to TRBD1. Germline loops: CDR1 LNHDA, CDR2 SQIVND (reference sequence). This CDR3 spans 18 amino acids. V dropped 0 bases and J dropped 4; count of bases not matched to a gene: 8.

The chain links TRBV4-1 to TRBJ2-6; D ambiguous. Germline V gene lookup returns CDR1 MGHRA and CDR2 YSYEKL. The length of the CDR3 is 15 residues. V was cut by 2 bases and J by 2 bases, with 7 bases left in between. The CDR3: CASSQSVPGANVLTF. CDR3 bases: TGCGCCAGCAGCCAATCGGTCCCTGGGGCCAACGTCCTGACTTTC.

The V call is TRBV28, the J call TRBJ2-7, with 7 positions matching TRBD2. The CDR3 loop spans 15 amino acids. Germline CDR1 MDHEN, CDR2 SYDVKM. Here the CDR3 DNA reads TGTGTTTCCAGTGGAGGGCGGGAGTTTTCCTACGAGCAGTACTTC. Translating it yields CVSSGGREFSYEQYF.

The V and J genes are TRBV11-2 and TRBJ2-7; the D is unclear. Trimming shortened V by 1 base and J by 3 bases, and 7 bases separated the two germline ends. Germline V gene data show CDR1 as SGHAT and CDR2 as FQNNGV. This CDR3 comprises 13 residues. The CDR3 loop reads CASSLGEIYEQYF. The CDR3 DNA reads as TGTGCCAGCAGCTTAGGAGAGATCTACGAGCAGTACTTC.

CDR3 region: CASSLFGGGGYGYTF. Here the CDR3 DNA reads TGTGCCAGCAGTTTATTCGGGGGGGGAGGCTATGGCTACACCTTC. This chain connects TRBV28 to TRBJ1-2; D is perhaps TRBD1 (5 bases). The CDR3 is 15 residues long. Trimming took off 1 base at V and 4 bases at J, with 13 bases between the two ends. Germline values: CDR1 MDHEN, CDR2 SYDVKM.

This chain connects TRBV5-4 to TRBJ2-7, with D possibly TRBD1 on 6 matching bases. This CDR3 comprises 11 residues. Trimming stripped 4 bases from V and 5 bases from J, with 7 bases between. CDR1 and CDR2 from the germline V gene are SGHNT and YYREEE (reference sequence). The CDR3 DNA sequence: TGTGCCAGCAGCAGGGACAACGAGCAGTACTTC. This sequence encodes CASSRDNEQYF.

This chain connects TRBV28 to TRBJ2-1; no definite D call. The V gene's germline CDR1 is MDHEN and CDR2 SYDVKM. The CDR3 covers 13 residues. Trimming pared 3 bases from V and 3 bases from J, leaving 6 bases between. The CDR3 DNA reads TGTGCCAGCAGTTTGTACGGCTACAATGAGCAGTTCTTC. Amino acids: CASSLYGYNEQFF.

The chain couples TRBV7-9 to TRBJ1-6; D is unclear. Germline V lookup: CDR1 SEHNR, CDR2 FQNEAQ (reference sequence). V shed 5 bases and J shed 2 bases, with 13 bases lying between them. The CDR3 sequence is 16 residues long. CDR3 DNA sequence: TGTGCCAGCAGCACTTCCAGGCCGACCTATAATTCACCCCTCCACTTT. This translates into CASSTSRPTYNSPLHF.

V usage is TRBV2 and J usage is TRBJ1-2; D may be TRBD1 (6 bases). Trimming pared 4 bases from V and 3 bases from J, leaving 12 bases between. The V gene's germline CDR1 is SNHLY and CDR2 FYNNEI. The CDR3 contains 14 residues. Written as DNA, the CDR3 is TGTGCCAGCAGTGCCAGCAGGGGCCACTATGGCTACACCTTC. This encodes CASSASRGHYGYTF. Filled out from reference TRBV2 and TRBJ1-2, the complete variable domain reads EPEVTQTPSHQVTQMGQEVILRCVPISNHLYFYWYRQILGQKVEFLVSFYNNEISEKSEIFDDQFSVERPDGSNFTLKIRSTKLEDSAMYFCASSASRGHYGYTFGSGTRLTVV.

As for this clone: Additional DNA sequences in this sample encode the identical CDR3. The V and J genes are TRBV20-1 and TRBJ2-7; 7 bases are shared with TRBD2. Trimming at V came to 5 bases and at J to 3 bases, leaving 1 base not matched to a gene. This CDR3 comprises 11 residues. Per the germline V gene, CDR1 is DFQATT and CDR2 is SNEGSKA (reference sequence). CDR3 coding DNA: TGCAGTGCTGGGGGGGGCTACGAGCAGTACTTC. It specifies CSAGGGYEQYF.

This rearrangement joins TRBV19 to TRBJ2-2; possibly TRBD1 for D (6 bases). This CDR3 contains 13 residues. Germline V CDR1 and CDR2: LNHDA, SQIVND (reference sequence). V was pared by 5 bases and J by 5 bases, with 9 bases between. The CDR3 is CASSVQGTGELFF. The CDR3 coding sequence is TGTGCCAGTAGTGTACAGGGTACCGGGGAGCTGTTTTTT.

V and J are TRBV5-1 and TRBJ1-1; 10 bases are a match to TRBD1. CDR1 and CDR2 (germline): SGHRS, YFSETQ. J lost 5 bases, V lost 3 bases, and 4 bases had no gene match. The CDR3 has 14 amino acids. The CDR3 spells CASSSRTGGTEAFF. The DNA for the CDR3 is TGCGCCAGCAGCTCCCGGACAGGGGGAACTGAAGCTTTCTTT. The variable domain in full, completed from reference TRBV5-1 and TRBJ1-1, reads KAGVTQTPRYLIKTRGQQVTLSCSPISGHRSVSWYQQTPGQGLQFLFEYFSETQRNKGNFPGRFSGRQFSNSRSEMNVSTLELGDSALYLCASSSRTGGTEAFFGQGTRLTVV.

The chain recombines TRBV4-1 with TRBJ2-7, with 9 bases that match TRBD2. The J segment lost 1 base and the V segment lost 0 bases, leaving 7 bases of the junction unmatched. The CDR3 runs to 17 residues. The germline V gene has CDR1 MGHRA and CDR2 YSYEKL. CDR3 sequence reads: CASSQDYGGRASYEQYF. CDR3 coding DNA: TGCGCCAGCAGCCAAGATTACGGCGGGAGGGCTTCCTACGAGCAGTACTTC.

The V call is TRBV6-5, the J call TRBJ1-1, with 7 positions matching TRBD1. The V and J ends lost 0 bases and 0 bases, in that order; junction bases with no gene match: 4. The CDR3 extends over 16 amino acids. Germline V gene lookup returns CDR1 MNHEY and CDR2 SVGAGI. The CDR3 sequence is CASSYSTGALNTEAFF. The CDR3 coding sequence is TGTGCCAGCAGTTACTCCACAGGGGCCTTGAACACTGAAGCTTTCTTT.

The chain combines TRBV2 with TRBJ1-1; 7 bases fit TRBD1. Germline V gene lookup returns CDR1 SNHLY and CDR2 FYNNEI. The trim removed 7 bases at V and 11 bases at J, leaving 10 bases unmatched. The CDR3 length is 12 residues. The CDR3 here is CASTGTPQGAFF. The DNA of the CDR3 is TGTGCCAGCACTGGGACACCACAGGGGGCTTTCTTT.

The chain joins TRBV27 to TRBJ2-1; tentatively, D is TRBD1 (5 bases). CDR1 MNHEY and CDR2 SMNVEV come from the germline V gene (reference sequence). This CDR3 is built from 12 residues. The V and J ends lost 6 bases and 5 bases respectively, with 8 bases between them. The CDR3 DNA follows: TGTGCCAGCAGCCAGGACAACAATGAGCAGTTCTTC. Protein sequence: CASSQDNNEQFF.

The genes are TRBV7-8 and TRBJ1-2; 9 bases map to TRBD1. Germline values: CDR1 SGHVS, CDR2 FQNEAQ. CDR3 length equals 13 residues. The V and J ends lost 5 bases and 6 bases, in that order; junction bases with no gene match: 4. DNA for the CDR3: TGTGCCAGCAGCCAATGGACAGGGGATGGCTACACCTTC. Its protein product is CASSQWTGDGYTF.

The CDR3 region has the DNA TGTGCCAGCACCACCAGGGACAGGGAGTGGGGCCTTAGCACAGATACGCAGTATTTT. This encodes CASTTRDREWGLSTDTQYF. V is TRBV7-9 and J is TRBJ2-3, with 9 bases identical to TRBD1. Germline CDR1 and CDR2: SEHNR and FQNEAQ (reference sequence). The CDR3 runs to 19 residues. J lost 0 bases, V lost 7 bases, and 17 bases had no gene match.

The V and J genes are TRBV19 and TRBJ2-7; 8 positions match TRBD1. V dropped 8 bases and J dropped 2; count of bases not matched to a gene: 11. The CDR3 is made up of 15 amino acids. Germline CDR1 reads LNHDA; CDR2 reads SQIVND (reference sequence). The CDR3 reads CASSVTGDSPYEQYF. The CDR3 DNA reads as TGTGCCAGTTCGGTGACAGGGGACTCACCCTACGAGCAGTACTTC. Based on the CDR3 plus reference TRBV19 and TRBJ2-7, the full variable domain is DGGITQSPKYLFRKEGQNVTLSCEQNLNHDAMYWYRQDPGQGLRLIYYSQIVNDFQKGDIAEGYSVSREKKESFPLTVTSAQKNPTAFYLCASSVTGDSPYEQYFGPGTRLTVT.

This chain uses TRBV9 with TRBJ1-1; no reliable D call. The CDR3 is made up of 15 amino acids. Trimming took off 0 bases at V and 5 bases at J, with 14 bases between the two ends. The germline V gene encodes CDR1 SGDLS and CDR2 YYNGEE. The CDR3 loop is CASSVGSSTATEAFF. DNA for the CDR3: TGTGCCAGCAGCGTAGGCTCCTCCACTGCGACTGAAGCTTTCTTT.

The chain's CDR3 is CASSQDAEEGYTF. The CDR3 DNA follows: TGCGCCAGCAGCCAAGATGCGGAAGAAGGCTACACCTTC. The chain couples TRBV4-1 to TRBJ1-2; D remains unclear. Germline CDR1 is MGHRA and CDR2 is YSYEKL. V was shortened by 0 bases and J by 8 bases, with 10 bases between the two germline ends. The CDR3 extends over 13 amino acids.